This TCR beta chain was documented in a study of blood T cell repertoires in COVID-19. About the research overall: Acute-phase and convalescent COVID-19 samples originated in the United States, Italy and Spain. In each case, the material was cDNA or gDNA derived from T cells, B-cell-depleted T cells, or PBMCs.

A Seattle source enrolled patients during active infection and followed them longitudinally. The authors' processing: Estimated nucleated cell counts came from reference gene primer amplification. Clones were read by immunoSEQ multiplex PCR, and TCRdb kept only the in-frame ones, dropping some. V and J calls and clone size are copied from that table; D and trimming were computed from the DNA. The profile shows 300,000 or so clones, 75% to 90% of them singletons. This sequence originates from a woman between 25 and 40 years old with COVID-19, enrolled during active disease. The sample taken for sequencing was peripheral blood.

Here the CDR3 reads CASRRGTGNYEQYF. CDR3 sequence (DNA): TGTGCCAGCAGGCGAGGGACAGGGAACTACGAGCAGTACTTC. This chain joins TRBV6-5 and TRBJ2-7, with 9 bases matching TRBD1. The CDR3 totals 14 residues. Unmatched junction bases numbered 6, after V lost 6 bases and J lost 3 bases. Germline assignment: CDR1 MNHEY and CDR2 SVGAGI.